The clone carrying this T cell receptor beta chain was seen only a few times. This specimen belongs to a study of T-cell memory formation after mild COVID-19. CDR1 is SGHKS and CDR2 is YYEKEE in the germline V gene (reference sequence). The CDR3 is 11 amino acids. V gave up 3 bases and J gave up 8 bases, with 8 bases separating them. TCRdb passed the 5' RACE reads through MiXCR, listing each CDR3 protein once. Of about 130,000 distinct CDR3 sequences in the sample, about a sixth were seen once. Material for sequencing was PBMCs or a T cell subset sorted from them (not recorded which). The chain recombines TRBV5-5 with TRBJ1-2, with D unresolved. The clonotype originates from a man aged 18-30 years who had mild COVID-19 (a few samples of this study predate the infection). Cell type and time point are not known. The CDR3 region is CASSSSWGYTF. As DNA, the CDR3 is TGTGCCAGCAGCTCGTCTTGGGGCTACACCTTC.